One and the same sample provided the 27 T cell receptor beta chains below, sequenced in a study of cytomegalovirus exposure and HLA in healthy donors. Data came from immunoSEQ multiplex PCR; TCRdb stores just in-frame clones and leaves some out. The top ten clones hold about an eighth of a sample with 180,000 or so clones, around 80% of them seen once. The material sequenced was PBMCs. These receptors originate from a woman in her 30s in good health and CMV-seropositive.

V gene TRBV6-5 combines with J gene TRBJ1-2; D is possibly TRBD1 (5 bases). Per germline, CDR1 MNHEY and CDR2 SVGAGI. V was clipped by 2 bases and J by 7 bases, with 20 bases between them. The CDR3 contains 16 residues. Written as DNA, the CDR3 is TGTGCCAGCAGTTACGGCCGTACAGGATTGCGTATTGGCTACACCTTC. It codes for CASSYGRTGLRIGYTF.

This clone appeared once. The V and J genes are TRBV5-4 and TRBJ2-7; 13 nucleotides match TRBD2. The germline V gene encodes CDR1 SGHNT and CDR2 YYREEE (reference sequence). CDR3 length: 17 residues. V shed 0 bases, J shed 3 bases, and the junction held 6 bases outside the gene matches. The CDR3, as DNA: TGTGCCAGCAGCTTGGGGGGACTAGCGGGACCTTTCTACGAGCAGTACTTC. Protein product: CASSLGGLAGPFYEQYF.

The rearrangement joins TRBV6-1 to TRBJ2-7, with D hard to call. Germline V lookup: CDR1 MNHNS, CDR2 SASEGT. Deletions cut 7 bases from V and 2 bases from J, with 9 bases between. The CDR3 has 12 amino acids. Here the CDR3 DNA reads TGTGCCAGCATCTTAGATCCCTACGAGCAGTACTTC. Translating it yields CASILDPYEQYF.

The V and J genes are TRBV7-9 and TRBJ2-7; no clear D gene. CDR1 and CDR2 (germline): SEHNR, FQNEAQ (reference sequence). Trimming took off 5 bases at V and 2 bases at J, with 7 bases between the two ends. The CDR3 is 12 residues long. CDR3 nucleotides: TGTGCCAGCAGCCAACAACCCTACGAGCAGTACTTC. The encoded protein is CASSQQPYEQYF.

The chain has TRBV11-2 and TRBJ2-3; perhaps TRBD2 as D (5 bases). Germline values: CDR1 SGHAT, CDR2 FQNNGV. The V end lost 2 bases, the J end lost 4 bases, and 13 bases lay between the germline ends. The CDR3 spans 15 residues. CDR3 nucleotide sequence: TGTGCCAGCAGCTTAAAACTTAGCGTCCCAGATACGCAGTATTTT. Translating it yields CASSLKLSVPDTQYF.

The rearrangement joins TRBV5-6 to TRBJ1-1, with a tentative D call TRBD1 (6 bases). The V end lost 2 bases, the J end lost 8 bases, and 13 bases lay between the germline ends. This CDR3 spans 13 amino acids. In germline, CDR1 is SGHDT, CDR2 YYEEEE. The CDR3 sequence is CASSFTVGTEAFF. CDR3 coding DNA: TGTGCCAGCAGCTTTACGGTCGGGACAGAAGCTTTCTTT.

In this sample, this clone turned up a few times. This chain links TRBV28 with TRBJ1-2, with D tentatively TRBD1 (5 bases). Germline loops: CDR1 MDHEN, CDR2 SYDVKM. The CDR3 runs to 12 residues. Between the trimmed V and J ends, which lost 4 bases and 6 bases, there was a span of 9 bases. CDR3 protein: CASSSDRDGYTF. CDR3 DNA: TGTGCCAGCAGTTCCGACAGAGATGGCTACACCTTC.

This CDR3 is CASSYWFLGEANEQFF. The CDR3 nucleotides read TGTGCCAGCAGTTACTGGTTCCTAGGAGAAGCCAACGAGCAGTTCTTC. This chain joins TRBV6-6 and TRBJ2-1; D call uncertain. The length of the CDR3 is 16 residues. Germline lookup yields CDR1 MNHNY and CDR2 SVGAGI (reference sequence). Trimming removed 1 base from V and 10 bases from J, with 20 bases in between.

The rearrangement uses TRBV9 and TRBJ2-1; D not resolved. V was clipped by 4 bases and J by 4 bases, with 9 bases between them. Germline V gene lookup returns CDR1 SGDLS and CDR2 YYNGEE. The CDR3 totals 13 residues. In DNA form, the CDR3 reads TGTGCCAGCAGCTTAGGGCCTTACAATGAGCAGTTCTTC. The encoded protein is CASSLGPYNEQFF.

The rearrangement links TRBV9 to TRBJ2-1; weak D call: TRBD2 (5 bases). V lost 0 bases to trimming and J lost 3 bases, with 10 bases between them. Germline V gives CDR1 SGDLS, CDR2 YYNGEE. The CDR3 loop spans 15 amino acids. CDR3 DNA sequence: TGTGCCAGCAGCGTAGAGGTGGGAGTCTACAATGAGCAGTTCTTC. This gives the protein CASSVEVGVYNEQFF.

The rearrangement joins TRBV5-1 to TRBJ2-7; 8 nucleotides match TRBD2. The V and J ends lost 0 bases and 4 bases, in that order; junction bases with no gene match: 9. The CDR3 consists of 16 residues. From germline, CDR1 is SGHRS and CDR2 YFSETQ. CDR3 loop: CASSLAYAASGYEQYF. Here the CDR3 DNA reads TGCGCCAGCAGCTTGGCCTATGCGGCTAGCGGGTACGAGCAGTACTTC.

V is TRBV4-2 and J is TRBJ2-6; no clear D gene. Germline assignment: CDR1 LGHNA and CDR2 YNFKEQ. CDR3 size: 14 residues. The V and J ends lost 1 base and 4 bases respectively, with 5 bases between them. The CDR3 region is CASSQVSGANVLTF. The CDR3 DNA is TGTGCCAGCAGCCAAGTGTCGGGGGCCAACGTCCTGACTTTC.

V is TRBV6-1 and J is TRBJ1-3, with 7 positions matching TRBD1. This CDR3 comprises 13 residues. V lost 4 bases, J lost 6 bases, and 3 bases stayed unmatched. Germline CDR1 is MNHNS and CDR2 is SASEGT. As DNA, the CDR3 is TGTGCCAGCAGTGGACAGGGAACAAACACCATATATTTT. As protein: CASSGQGTNTIYF.

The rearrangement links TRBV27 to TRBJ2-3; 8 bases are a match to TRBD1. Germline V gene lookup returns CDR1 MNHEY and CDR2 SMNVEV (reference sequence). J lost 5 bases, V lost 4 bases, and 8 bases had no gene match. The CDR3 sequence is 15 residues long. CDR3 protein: CASSSETDREDTQYF. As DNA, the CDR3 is TGTGCCAGCAGTTCGGAAACGGACAGGGAAGATACGCAGTATTTT.

CDR3 bases: TGCAGTGCCACCGACAGCAACGAGCAGTACTTC. Translating it yields CSATDSNEQYF. This chain uses TRBV20-1 with TRBJ2-7, with a tentative D call TRBD1 (5 bases). V lost 6 bases and J lost 5, with 11 bases in between. This CDR3 spans 11 amino acids. Germline assignment: CDR1 DFQATT and CDR2 SNEGSKA (reference sequence).

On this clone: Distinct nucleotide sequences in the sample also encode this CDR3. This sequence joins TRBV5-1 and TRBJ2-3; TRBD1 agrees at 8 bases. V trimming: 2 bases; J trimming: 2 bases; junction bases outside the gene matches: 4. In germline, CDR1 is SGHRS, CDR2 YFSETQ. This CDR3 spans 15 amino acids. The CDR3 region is CASSLEDRDTDTQYF. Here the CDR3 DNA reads TGCGCCAGCAGCTTAGAGGACAGGGACACAGATACGCAGTATTTT.

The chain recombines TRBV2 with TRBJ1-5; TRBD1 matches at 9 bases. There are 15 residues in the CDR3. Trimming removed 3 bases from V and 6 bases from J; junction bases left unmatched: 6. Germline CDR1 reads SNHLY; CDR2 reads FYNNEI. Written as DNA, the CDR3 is TGTGCCAGCAGTGAGGGGACAGGGTTGGTTCAGCCCCAGCATTTT. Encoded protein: CASSEGTGLVQPQHF. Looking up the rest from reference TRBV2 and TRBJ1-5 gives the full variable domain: EPEVTQTPSHQVTQMGQEVILRCVPISNHLYFYWYRQILGQKVEFLVSFYNNEISEKSEIFDDQFSVERPDGSNFTLKIRSTKLEDSAMYFCASSEGTGLVQPQHFGDGTRLSIL.

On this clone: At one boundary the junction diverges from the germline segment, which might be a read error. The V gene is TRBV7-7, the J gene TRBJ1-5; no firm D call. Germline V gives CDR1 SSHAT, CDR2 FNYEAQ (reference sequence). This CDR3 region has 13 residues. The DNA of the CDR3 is TGTGCTAGCAGCTTAGACTTAAATCAGCCCCAGCATTTT. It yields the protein CASSLDLNQPQHF. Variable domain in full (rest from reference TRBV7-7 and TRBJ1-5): GAGVSQSPRYKVTKRGQDVTLRCDPISSHATLYWYQQALGQGPEFLTYFNYEAQPDKSGLPSDRFSAERPEGSISTLTIQRTEQRDSAMYRCASSLDLNQPQHFGDGTRLSIL.

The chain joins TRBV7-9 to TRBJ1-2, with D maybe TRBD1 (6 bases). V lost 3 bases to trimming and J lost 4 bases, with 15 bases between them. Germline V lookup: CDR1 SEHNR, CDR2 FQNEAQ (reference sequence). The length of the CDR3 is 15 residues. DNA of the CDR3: TGTGCCAGCAGCTTGGCAGGGGCGTCCTTCTATGGCTACACCTTC. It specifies CASSLAGASFYGYTF.

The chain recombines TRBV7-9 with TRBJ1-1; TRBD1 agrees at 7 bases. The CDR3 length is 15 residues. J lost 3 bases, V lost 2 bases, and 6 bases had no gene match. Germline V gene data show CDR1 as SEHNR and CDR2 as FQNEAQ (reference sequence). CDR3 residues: CASSLLGGTDTEAFF. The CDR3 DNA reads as TGTGCCAGCAGCTTATTAGGGGGCACGGACACTGAAGCTTTCTTT.

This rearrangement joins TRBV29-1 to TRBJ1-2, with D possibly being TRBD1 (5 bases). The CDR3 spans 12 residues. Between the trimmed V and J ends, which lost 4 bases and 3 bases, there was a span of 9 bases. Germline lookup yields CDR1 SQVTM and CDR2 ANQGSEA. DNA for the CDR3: TGCAGCGTTGCGCGGGGGGACTATGGCTACACCTTC. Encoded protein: CSVARGDYGYTF.

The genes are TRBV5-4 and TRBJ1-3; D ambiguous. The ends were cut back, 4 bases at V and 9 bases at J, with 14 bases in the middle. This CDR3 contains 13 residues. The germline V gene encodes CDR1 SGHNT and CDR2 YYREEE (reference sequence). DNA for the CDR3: TGTGCCAGCAGCGCGATGGGCACCAGCACCATATATTTT. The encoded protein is CASSAMGTSTIYF. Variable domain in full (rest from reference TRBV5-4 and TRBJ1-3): ETGVTQSPTHLIKTRGQQVTLRCSSQSGHNTVSWYQQALGQGPQFIFQYYREEENGRGNFPPRFSGLQFPNYSSELNVNALELDDSALYLCASSAMGTSTIYFGEGSWLTVV.

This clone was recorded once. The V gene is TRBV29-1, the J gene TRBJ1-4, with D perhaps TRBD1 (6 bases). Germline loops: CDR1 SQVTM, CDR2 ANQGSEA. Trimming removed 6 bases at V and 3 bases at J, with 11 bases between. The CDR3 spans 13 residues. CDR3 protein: CSVMTGSNEKLFF. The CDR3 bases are TGCAGCGTCATGACAGGCTCTAATGAAAAACTGTTTTTT.

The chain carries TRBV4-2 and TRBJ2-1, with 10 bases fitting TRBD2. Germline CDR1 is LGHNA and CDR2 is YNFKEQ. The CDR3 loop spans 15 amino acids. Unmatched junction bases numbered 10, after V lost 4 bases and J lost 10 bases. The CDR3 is CASSPEAGGQEEQFF. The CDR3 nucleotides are TGTGCCAGCAGCCCCGAAGCGGGAGGGCAGGAGGAGCAGTTCTTC.

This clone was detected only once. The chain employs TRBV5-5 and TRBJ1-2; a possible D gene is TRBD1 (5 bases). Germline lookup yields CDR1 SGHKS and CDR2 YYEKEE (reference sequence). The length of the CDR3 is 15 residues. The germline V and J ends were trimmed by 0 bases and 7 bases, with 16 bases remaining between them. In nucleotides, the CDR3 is TGTGCCAGCAGCTTGGTAGGTGGGGCAATGTCTGGCTACACCTTC. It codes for CASSLVGGAMSGYTF.

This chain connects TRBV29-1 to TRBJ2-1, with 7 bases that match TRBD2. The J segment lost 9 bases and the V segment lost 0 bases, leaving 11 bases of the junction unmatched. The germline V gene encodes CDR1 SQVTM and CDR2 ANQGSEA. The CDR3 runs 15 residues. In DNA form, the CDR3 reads TGCAGCGTTGAAGATCCCGCGGGAGCGGTCGGTGAGCAGTTCTTC. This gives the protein CSVEDPAGAVGEQFF.

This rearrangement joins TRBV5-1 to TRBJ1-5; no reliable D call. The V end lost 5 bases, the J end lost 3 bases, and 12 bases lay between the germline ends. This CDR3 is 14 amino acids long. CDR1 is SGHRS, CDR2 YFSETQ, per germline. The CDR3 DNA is TGCGCCAGCAGTATAGACGGGAACAATCAGCCCCAGCATTTT. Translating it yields CASSIDGNNQPQHF.